Reported below is one T cell receptor (beta chain). The record originates from a study of blood T cell repertoires in COVID-19. At the level of the study: The analysed material was cDNA or gDNA that came from T cells, B-cell-depleted T cells, or PBMCs.

V gave up 6 bases and J gave up 0 bases; unmatched junction bases: 7. The CDR3 has 15 amino acids. Germline CDR1 reads WNHNN; CDR2 reads SYGVQD (reference sequence). Repertoires were generated with immunoSEQ multiplex PCR, while TCRdb's copy carries only in-frame clones and drops some. The table records around 100,000 clones, roughly 80% of them present only once. Specimen: peripheral blood. The chain couples TRBV10-1 to TRBJ2-7; 8 bases are a match to TRBD1. The source of this sequence is a human donor in a cohort sampled during active COVID-19. For the CDR3, the DNA is TGCGCCAGCAGAGACAGGGGCTGGAGCTCCTACGAGCAGTACTTC. Its protein product is CASRDRGWSSYEQYF.